A selection of T cell receptor beta chains follows, all from one sample in a study of graft-versus-host responses after intestinal transplantation. Repertoires were generated with immunoSEQ multiplex PCR, while TCRdb's copy carries only in-frame clones and drops some. The sample shows roughly 7,000 clones, around 26% of them seen only once. The source material was alloreactive CD4+ T cells from a mixed lymphocyte reaction culture, sampled before intestinal transplant. The receptors derive from a human patient who received an intestinal transplant. The conserved cysteine and the conserved F or W are not part of the CDR3 here. Fields, in order: J gene, CDR3 length, V gene, CDR3 protein.

j_gene: TRBJ2-1
len: 9
v_gene: TRBV5-4
CDR3aa: ASSLRGRRF

j_gene: TRBJ2-5
len: 12
v_gene: TRBV18
CDR3aa: ASSPQGALETQY

j_gene: TRBJ1-1
len: 11
v_gene: TRBV10-3
CDR3aa: AISTDQNTEAF

j_gene: TRBJ1-3
len: 12
v_gene: TRBV30
CDR3aa: AWSVRVTGNTIY

j_gene: TRBJ1-6
len: 13
v_gene: TRBV10-3
CDR3aa: AISGGQGGNSPLH

j_gene: TRBJ2-5
len: 12
v_gene: TRBV18
CDR3aa: ASSPGLGLETQY

j_gene: TRBJ2-7
len: 8
v_gene: TRBV20-1
CDR3aa: SASRDEQY

j_gene: TRBJ2-1
len: 14
v_gene: TRBV4-1
CDR3aa: ASSQAETSGKDEQF

j_gene: TRBJ1-2
len: 14
v_gene: TRBV29-1
CDR3aa: SVDRQSGNIGYGYT

j_gene: TRBJ2-3
len: 12
v_gene: TRBV7-3
CDR3aa: ASSLKQVADTQY

j_gene: TRBJ2-5
len: 12
v_gene: TRBV18
CDR3aa: ASSPRTVQETQY

j_gene: TRBJ2-1
len: 13
v_gene: TRBV27
CDR3aa: ASALPGLAVNEQF

j_gene: TRBJ2-2
len: 12
v_gene: TRBV2
CDR3aa: ASRETWVLGELF

j_gene: TRBJ2-7
len: 10
v_gene: TRBV28
CDR3aa: ASSFTRFEQY

j_gene: TRBJ2-7
len: 11
v_gene: TRBV28
CDR3aa: ACLLVLSYEQY

j_gene: TRBJ1-1
len: 12
v_gene: TRBV29-1
CDR3aa: SVDVPGMNTEAF

j_gene: TRBJ1-4
len: 14
v_gene: TRBV28
CDR3aa: ASSLFMGLGNEKLF

j_gene: TRBJ2-7
len: 12
v_gene: TRBV19
CDR3aa: ASSIGQGTYEQY

j_gene: TRBJ2-5
len: 14
v_gene: TRBV11-3
CDR3aa: ASSPRGQGAWETQY

j_gene: TRBJ2-3
len: 11
v_gene: TRBV7-3
CDR3aa: ASSFGGTDTQY

j_gene: TRBJ2-2
len: 12
v_gene: TRBV6-1
CDR3aa: ASNWSRNTGELF

j_gene: TRBJ1-3
len: 12
v_gene: TRBV2
CDR3aa: ASSPQGNGNTIY

j_gene: TRBJ2-7
len: 13
v_gene: TRBV7-3
CDR3aa: ASSFTSGRRYEQY

j_gene: TRBJ2-7
len: 10
v_gene: TRBV6-1
CDR3aa: ATRILPYEQY

j_gene: TRBJ2-1
len: 15
v_gene: TRBV19
CDR3aa: ASSMGLGLAGYNEQF

j_gene: TRBJ2-4
len: 12
v_gene: TRBV2
CDR3aa: ASKTDLAKNIQY